What follows describes a single T cell receptor beta chain. This entry comes from a study of blood T cell repertoires in COVID-19. A Seattle source enrolled patients during active infection and followed them longitudinally. The germline CDR1 and CDR2 sequences are KGHSH and LQKENI. CDR3 length: 12 amino acids. V was trimmed by 3 bases and J by 8 bases, leaving 8 bases between them. Data came from immunoSEQ multiplex PCR; TCRdb stores just in-frame clones and leaves some out. The sample has about 500,000 clones; 85% to 90% are singletons. The source material was peripheral blood. The clonotype comes from a woman in her forties or fifties with COVID-19, enrolled during active disease. The rearrangement links TRBV18 to TRBJ2-1; D might be TRBD1 (5 bases). The CDR3 region is CASSPDMDEQFF. The CDR3 coding sequence is TGTGCCAGCTCACCGGACATGGATGAGCAGTTCTTC.